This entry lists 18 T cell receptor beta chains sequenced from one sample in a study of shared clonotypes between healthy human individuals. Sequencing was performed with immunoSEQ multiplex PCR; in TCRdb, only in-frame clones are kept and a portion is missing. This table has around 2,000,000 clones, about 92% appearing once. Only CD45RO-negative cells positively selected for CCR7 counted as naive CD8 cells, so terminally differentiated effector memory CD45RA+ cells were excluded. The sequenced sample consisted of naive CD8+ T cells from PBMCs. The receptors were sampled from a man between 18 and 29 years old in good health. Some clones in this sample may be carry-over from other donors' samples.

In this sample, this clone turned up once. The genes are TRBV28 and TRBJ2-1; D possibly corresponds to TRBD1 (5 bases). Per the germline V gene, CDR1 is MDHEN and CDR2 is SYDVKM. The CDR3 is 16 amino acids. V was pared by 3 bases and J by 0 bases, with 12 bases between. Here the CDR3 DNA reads TGTGCCAGCAGTTTCCCACCTCAGGGCTCCTACAATGAGCAGTTCTTC. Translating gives CASSFPPQGSYNEQFF.

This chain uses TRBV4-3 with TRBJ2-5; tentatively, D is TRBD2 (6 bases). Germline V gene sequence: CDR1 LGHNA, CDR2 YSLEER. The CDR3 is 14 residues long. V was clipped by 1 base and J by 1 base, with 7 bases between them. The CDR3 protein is CASSQVGLQETQYF. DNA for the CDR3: TGCGCCAGCAGCCAAGTGGGACTCCAAGAGACCCAGTACTTC.

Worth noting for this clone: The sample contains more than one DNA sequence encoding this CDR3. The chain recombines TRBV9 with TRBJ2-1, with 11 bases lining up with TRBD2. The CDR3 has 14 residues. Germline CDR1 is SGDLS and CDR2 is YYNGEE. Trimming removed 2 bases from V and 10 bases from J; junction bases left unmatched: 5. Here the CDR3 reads CASSVGGTSGEQFF. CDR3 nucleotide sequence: TGTGCCAGCAGCGTGGGAGGGACTAGCGGAGAGCAGTTCTTC.

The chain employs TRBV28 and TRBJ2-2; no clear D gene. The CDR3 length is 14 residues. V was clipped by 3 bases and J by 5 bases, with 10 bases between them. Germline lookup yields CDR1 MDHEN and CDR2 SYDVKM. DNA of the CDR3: TGTGCCAGCAGTTTCGGGTTGCTGACCGGGGAGCTGTTTTTT. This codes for CASSFGLLTGELFF.

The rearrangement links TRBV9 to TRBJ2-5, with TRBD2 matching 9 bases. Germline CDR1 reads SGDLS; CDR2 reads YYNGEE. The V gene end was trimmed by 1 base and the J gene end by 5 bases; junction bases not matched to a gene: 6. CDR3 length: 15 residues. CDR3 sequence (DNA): TGTGCCAGCAGCGTACAGGGACTAGCCGGGGAGACCCAGTACTTC. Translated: CASSVQGLAGETQYF.

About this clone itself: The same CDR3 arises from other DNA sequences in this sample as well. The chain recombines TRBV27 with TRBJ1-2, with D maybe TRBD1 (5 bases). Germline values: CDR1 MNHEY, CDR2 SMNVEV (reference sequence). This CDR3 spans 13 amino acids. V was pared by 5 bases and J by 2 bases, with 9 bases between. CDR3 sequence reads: CASSPQGNYGYTF. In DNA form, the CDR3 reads TGTGCCAGCAGTCCTCAGGGAAACTATGGCTACACCTTC.

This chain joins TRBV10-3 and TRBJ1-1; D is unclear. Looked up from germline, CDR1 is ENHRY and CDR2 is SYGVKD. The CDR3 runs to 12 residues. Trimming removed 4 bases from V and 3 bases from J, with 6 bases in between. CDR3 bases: TGTGCCATCAGTGTTCGGGACACTGAAGCTTTCTTT. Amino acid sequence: CAISVRDTEAFF.

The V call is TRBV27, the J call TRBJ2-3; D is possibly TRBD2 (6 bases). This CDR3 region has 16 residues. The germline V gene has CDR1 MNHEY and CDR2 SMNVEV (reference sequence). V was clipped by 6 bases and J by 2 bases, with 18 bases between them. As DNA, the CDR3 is TGTGCCAGCAGCAACCTGTATGAGCGGGCCACAGATACGCAGTATTTT. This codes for CASSNLYERATDTQYF.

The CDR3: CASSLGTVYTDTQYF. CDR3 sequence (DNA): TGTGCCAGCAGCTTGGGGACAGTTTACACAGATACGCAGTATTTT. The chain combines TRBV5-6 with TRBJ2-3, with a weak D call TRBD1 (6 bases). Germline loops: CDR1 SGHDT, CDR2 YYEEEE. CDR3 length equals 15 residues. V lost 0 bases and J lost 2, with 10 bases in between.

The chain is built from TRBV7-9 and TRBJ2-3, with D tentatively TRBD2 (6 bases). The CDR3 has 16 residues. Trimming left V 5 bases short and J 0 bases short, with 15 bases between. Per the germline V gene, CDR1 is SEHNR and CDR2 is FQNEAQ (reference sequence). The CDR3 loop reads CASSPKAGPSTDTQYF. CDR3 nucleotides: TGTGCCAGCAGCCCCAAGGCGGGGCCTAGCACAGATACGCAGTATTTT.

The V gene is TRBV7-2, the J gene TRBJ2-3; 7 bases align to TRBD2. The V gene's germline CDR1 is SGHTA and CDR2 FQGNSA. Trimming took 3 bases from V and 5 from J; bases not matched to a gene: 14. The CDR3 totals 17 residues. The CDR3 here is CASSFPGSGRPEDTQYF. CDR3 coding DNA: TGTGCCAGCAGCTTCCCGGGGTCCGGGAGGCCGGAAGATACGCAGTATTTT. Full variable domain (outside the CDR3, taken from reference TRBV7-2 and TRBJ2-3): GAGVSQSPSNKVTEKGKDVELRCDPISGHTALYWYRQSLGQGLEFLIYFQGNSAPDKSGLPSDRFSAERTGGSVSTLTIQRTQQEDSAVYLCASSFPGSGRPEDTQYFGPGTRLTVL.

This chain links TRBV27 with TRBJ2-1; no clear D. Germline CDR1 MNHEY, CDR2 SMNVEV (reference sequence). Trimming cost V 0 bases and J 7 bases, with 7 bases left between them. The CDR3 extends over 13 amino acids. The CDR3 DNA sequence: TGTGCCAGCAGTTTATCGATAGGGAATGAGCAGTTCTTC. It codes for CASSLSIGNEQFF.

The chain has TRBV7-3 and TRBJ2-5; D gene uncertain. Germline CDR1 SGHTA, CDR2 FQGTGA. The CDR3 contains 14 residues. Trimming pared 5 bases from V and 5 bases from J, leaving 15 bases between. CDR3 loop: CASSPRHMGETQYF. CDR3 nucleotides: TGTGCCAGCAGCCCCCGGCATATGGGGGAGACCCAGTACTTC.

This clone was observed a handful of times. This CDR3 reads CASLLAARSGTQYF. DNA of the CDR3: TGCGCCAGCCTACTAGCGGCGCGCTCTGGGACGCAGTATTTT. The V call is TRBV5-1, the J call TRBJ2-3; TRBD2 matches 8 bases. The ends lost 7 bases at V and 9 bases at J; junction bases unmatched: 13. This CDR3 spans 14 amino acids. Germline values: CDR1 SGHRS, CDR2 YFSETQ.

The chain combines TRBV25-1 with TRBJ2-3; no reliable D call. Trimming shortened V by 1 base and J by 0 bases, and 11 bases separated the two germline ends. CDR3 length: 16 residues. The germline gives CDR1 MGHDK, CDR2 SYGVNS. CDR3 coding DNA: TGTGCCAGCAGTGAATCGCAGTCTCTTAGCACAGATACGCAGTATTTT. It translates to CASSESQSLSTDTQYF. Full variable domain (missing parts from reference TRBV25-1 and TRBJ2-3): EADIYQTPRYLVIGTGKKITLECSQTMGHDKMYWYQQDPGMELHLIHYSYGVNSTEKGDLSSESTVSRIRTEHFPLTLESARPSHTSQYLCASSESQSLSTDTQYFGPGTRLTVL.

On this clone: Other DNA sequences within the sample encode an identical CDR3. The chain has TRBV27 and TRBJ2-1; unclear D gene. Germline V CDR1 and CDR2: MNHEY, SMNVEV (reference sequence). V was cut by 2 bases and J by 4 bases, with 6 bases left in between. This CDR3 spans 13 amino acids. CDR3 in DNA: TGTGCCAGCAGTTTAAGGGTGTACAATGAGCAGTTCTTC. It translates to CASSLRVYNEQFF.

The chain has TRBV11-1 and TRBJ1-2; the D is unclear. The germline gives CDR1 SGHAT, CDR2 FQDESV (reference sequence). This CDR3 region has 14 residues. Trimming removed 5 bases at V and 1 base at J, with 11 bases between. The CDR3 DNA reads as TGTGCCAGCAGCCCCAATCGTGGTAACTATGGCTACACCTTC. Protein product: CASSPNRGNYGYTF.

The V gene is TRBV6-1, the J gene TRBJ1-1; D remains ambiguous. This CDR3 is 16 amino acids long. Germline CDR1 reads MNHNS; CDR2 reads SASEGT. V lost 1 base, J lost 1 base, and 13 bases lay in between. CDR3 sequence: CASSEVRGHPNTEAFF. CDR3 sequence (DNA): TGTGCCAGCAGTGAAGTGAGAGGGCACCCGAACACTGAAGCTTTCTTT.